This TCR beta chain was profiled in a study of blood T cells in healthy people across ages. V lost 1 base and J lost 5; bases outside the gene matches: 2. CDR1 SQVTM and CDR2 ANQGSEA come from the germline V gene. The CDR3 is made up of 12 amino acids. PCR was performed a second time for about 7 to 12 cycles using a sample-barcoded 5' primer and a J-beta primer mix. TCRdb processed the 5' RACE reads anew with MiXCR; each CDR3 protein has one entry. The sample lists 750,000 to 850,000 distinct CDR3 sequences; approximately 25% were seen once. These data were also reused for a study on T cells of mothers and their children. That paper adds: A slight, non-significant increase in overlap was found for related mother-child pairs relative to unrelated pairs.

Specimen: blood. The receptor was isolated from a boy aged 5-17 years in good health. This chain links TRBV29-1 with TRBJ2-7, with 7 bases identical to TRBD2. The CDR3 protein is CSVEGAGDEQYF. In nucleotides, the CDR3 is TGCAGCGTTGAAGGGGCGGGGGACGAGCAGTACTTC.